The next 9 T cell receptor beta chains were all read from a single sample in a study of blood T cell repertoires in COVID-19. The repertoire was sequenced with immunoSEQ multiplex PCR; TCRdb's copy has only in-frame clones and lacks some. The table lists approximately 64,000 clones, roughly 84% of them singletons. Specimen: peripheral blood. These receptors all stem from a man aged 70-80 years with acute or convalescent COVID-19.

V gene TRBV5-6 combines with J gene TRBJ2-7; TRBD2 aligns across 10 bases. The germline gives CDR1 SGHDT, CDR2 YYEEEE. The CDR3 length is 16 residues. With V trimmed by 2 bases and J by 4 bases, 9 bases remained unmatched. CDR3 DNA sequence: TGTGCCAGCAGCTTAACAGCGGGGGGGCCCGTTTACGAGCAGTACTTC. Translation gives CASSLTAGGPVYEQYF.

The chain uses TRBV5-4 and TRBJ1-2, with 8 bases that match TRBD1. Germline values: CDR1 SGHNT, CDR2 YYREEE (reference sequence). This CDR3 comprises 14 residues. After removal of 4 bases from V and 0 bases from J, the junction contained 2 bases not matched to a gene. The DNA of the CDR3 is TGTGCCAGCAGCCCGACAGGGGCTAACTATGGCTACACCTTC. Protein product: CASSPTGANYGYTF.

The chain employs TRBV12-2 and TRBJ2-4; the listed D gene, TRBD1, was not tested against the DNA. TRBV12-2 constitutes a pseudogene. The CDR3 runs to 13 residues. This CDR3 reads CASRLVVQVIQYF. The CDR3 DNA reads TGTGCAAGTCGCTTAGTGGTGCAGGTCATTCAGTACTTC.

This chain links TRBV9 with TRBJ2-1; unclear D gene. CDR3 length: 16 amino acids. V was cut by 0 bases and J by 0 bases, with 10 bases left in between. Per germline, CDR1 SGDLS and CDR2 YYNGEE. As DNA, the CDR3 is TGTGCCAGCAGCGTAGTGTCAGCGAGCTCCTACAATGAGCAGTTCTTC. Its translation is CASSVVSASSYNEQFF.

This clone was seen just once. This chain joins TRBV10-3 and TRBJ1-2; TRBD1 might be the D (6 bases). The CDR3 sequence is 12 residues long. Germline V gene sequence: CDR1 ENHRY, CDR2 SYGVKD. Deletions cut 9 bases from V and 2 bases from J, with 10 bases between. CDR3 sequence (DNA): TGTGCCATAGGACAGAGAAACTATGGCTACACCTTC. It yields the protein CAIGQRNYGYTF.

The J gene is TRBJ2-1, the V gene TRBV12-5; 11 bases line up with TRBD2. Losses at the gene ends were 5 bases for V and 8 bases for J; bases not matched to a gene: 11. The CDR3 has 16 residues. CDR1 and CDR2 from the germline V gene are LGHNT and FRNRAP. The CDR3 nucleotides read TGTGCTAGTGGTCTTGGGTTAGCGGGGGGGAACGATGAGCAGTTCTTC. Translated: CASGLGLAGGNDEQFF. The entire variable domain, with the rest obtained from reference TRBV12-5 and TRBJ2-1, is as follows: DARVTQTPRHKVTEMGQEVTMRCQPILGHNTVFWYRQTMMQGLELLAYFRNRAPLDDSGMPKDRFSAEMPDATLATLKIQPSEPRDSAVYFCASGLGLAGGNDEQFFGPGTRLTVL.

The chain employs TRBV19 and TRBJ2-3, with 11 bases fitting TRBD2. Germline CDR1 and CDR2: LNHDA and SQIVND (reference sequence). CDR3 length: 16 residues. The ends lost 6 bases at V and 1 base at J; junction bases unmatched: 6. The CDR3 protein is CASSYKTSGGTDTQYF. The CDR3 nucleotides read TGTGCCAGTAGCTATAAGACTAGCGGGGGCACAGATACGCAGTATTTT.

The count of this clone is one. The genes are TRBV24-1 and TRBJ2-1; 7 bases align to TRBD1. The CDR3 runs 13 residues. V shed 9 bases, J shed 4 bases, and the junction held 5 bases outside the gene matches. The germline CDR1 and CDR2 sequences are KGHDR and SFDVKD. This chain's CDR3 is CATGRDSYNEQFF. The CDR3 DNA sequence: TGTGCCACCGGCCGGGACAGTTACAATGAGCAGTTCTTC.

The CDR3 sequence: CASSLAWDRGYGYTF. Here the CDR3 DNA reads TGTGCCAGCAGCTTAGCGTGGGACAGGGGCTATGGCTACACCTTC. V is TRBV7-2 and J is TRBJ1-2; 10 bases fit TRBD1. Germline assignment: CDR1 SGHTA and CDR2 FQGNSA. The J segment lost 4 bases and the V segment lost 0 bases, leaving 2 bases of the junction unmatched. The length of the CDR3 is 15 residues. The entire variable domain, with the rest obtained from reference TRBV7-2 and TRBJ1-2, is as follows: GAGVSQSPSNKVTEKGKDVELRCDPISGHTALYWYRQSLGQGLEFLIYFQGNSAPDKSGLPSDRFSAERTGGSVSTLTIQRTQQEDSAVYLCASSLAWDRGYGYTFGSGTRLTVV.